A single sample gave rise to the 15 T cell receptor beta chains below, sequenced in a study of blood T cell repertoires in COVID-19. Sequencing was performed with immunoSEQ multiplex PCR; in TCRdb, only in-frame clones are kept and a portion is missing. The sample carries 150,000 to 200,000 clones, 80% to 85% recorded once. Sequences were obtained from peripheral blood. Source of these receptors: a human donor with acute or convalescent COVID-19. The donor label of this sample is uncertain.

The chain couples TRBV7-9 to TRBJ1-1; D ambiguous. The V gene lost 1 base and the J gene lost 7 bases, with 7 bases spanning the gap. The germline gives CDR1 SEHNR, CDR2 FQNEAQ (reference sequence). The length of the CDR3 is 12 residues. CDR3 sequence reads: CASSLDSIEAFF. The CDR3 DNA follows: TGTGCCAGCAGCTTAGATAGTATTGAAGCTTTCTTT.

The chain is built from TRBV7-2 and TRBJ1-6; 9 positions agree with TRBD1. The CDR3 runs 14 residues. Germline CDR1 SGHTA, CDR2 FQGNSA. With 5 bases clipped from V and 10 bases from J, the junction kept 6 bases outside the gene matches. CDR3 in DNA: TGTGCCAGCAGCCTGGAACAGGGGGCCTCACCCCTCCACTTT. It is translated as CASSLEQGASPLHF.

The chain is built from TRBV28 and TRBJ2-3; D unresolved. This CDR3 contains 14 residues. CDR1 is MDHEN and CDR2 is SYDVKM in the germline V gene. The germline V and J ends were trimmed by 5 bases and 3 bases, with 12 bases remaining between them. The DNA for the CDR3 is TGTGCCAGCAGTACTACCCCTAGTACAGATACGCAGTATTTT. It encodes CASSTTPSTDTQYF.

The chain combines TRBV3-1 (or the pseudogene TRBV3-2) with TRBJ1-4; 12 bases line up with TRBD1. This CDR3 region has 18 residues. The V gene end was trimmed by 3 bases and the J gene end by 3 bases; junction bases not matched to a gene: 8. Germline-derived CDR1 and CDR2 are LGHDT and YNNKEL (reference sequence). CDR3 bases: TGTGCCAGCAGCCAGGGGACAGGGGGCTCCCCGGCTAATGAAAAACTGTTTTTT. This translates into CASSQGTGGSPANEKLFF.

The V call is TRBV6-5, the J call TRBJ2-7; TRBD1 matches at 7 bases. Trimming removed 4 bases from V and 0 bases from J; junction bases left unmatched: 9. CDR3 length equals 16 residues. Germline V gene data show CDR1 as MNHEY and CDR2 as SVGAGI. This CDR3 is CASSSPTGLSSYEQYF. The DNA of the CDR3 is TGTGCCAGCAGTTCCCCGACAGGGCTGAGCTCCTACGAGCAGTACTTC.

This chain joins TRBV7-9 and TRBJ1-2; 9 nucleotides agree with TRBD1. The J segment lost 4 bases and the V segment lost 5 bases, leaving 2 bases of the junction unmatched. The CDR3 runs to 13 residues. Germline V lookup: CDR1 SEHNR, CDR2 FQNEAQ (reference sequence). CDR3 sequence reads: CASSGGQGYGYTF. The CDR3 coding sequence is TGTGCCAGCAGCGGGGGACAGGGCTATGGCTACACCTTC.

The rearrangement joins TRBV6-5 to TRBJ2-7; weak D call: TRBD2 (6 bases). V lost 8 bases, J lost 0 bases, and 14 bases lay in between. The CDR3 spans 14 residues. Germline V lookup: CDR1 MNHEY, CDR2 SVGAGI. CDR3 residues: CASGGFGSSYEQYF. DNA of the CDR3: TGTGCCAGCGGGGGGTTTGGAAGCTCCTACGAGCAGTACTTC.

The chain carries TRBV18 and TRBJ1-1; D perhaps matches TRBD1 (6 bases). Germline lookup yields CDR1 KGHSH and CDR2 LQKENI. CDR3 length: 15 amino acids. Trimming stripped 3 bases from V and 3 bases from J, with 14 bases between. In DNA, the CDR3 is TGTGCCAGCTCACCTTCTGGGGGGGCTGACACTGAAGCTTTCTTT. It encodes CASSPSGGADTEAFF.

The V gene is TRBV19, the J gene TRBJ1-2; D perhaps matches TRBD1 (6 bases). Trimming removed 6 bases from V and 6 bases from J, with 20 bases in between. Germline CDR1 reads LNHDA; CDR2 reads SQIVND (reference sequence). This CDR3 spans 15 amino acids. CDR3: CASRIRGVTANGYTF. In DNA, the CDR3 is TGTGCCAGTAGGATCAGGGGCGTGACGGCCAATGGCTACACCTTC.

DNA for the CDR3: TGCAGCTCCCGACCCGGGTGGCGCAGAAACAATGAGCAGTTCTTC. Translation gives CSSRPGWRRNNEQFF. The chain employs TRBV29-1 and TRBJ2-1; D remains ambiguous. This CDR3 is 15 amino acids long. With 8 bases removed from V and 5 bases from J, the gap between germline ends came to 22 bases. Germline V gene sequence: CDR1 SQVTM, CDR2 ANQGSEA.

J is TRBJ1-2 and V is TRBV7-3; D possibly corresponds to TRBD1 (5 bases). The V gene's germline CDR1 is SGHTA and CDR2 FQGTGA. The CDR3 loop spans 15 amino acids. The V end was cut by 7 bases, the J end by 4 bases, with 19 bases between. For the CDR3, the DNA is TGTGCCAGCACGCGAGTCAGGGATCAAGCCTATGGCTACACCTTC. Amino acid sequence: CASTRVRDQAYGYTF.

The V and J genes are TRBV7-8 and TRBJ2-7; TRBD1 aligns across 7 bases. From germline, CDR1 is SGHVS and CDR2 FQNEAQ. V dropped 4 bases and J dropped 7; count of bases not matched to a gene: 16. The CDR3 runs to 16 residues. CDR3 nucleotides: TGTGCCAGCAGCTCATCTGCCCGACAGGGCTTAGGAGAGCAGTACTTC. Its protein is CASSSSARQGLGEQYF. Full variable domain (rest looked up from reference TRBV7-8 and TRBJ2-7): GAGVSQSPRYKVAKRGQDVALRCDPISGHVSLFWYQQALGQGPEFLTYFQNEAQLDKSGLPSDRFFAERPEGSVSTLKIQRTQQEDSAVYLCASSSSARQGLGEQYFGPGTRLTVT.

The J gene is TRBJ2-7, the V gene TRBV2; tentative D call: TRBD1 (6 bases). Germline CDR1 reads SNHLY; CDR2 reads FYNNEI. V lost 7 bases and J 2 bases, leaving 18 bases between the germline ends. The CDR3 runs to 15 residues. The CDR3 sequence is CASIWDKSLPYEQYF. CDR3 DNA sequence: TGTGCCAGCATTTGGGACAAATCACTCCCCTACGAGCAGTACTTC.

CDR3 residues: CASSLVAGAGEAFF. Written as DNA, the CDR3 is TGTGCCAGCAGCTTAGTAGCAGGGGCGGGTGAAGCTTTCTTT. The V and J genes are TRBV11-2 and TRBJ1-1, with D possibly being TRBD1 (6 bases). V gave up 1 base and J gave up 7 bases, with 13 bases separating them. This CDR3 contains 14 residues. From germline, CDR1 is SGHAT and CDR2 FQNNGV.

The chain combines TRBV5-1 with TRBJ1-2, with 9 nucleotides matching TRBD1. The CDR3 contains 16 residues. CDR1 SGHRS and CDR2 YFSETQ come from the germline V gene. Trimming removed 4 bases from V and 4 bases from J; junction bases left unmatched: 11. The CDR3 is CASSPTGTGYGYGYTF. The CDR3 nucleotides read TGCGCCAGCAGCCCCACCGGGACAGGGTATGGCTATGGCTACACCTTC. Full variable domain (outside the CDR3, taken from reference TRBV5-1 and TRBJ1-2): KAGVTQTPRYLIKTRGQQVTLSCSPISGHRSVSWYQQTPGQGLQFLFEYFSETQRNKGNFPGRFSGRQFSNSRSEMNVSTLELGDSALYLCASSPTGTGYGYGYTFGSGTRLTVV.